These T cell receptor beta chains were read from a single sample in a study of blood T cell repertoires in COVID-19. Clones were sequenced by immunoSEQ multiplex PCR, and TCRdb holds only the in-frame ones, with some missing. The sample holds 200,000 to 300,000 clones, 86% seen once. The source material was peripheral blood. These receptors were taken from a man younger than 45 with active or convalescent COVID-19. The CDR3 runs from the conserved cysteine through the conserved F or W. Part of the rows lack a size; the others show once, few, many or a class for expanded clones.

clone size,V gene,CDR3 protein
NA,TRBV7-2,CASSSGLLGVSPLHF
few,TRBV6-1,CASSEDPPGATDTQYF
NA,TRBV5-1,CASSLFLAGTFETQYF
NA,TRBV2,CASRGGQNYEQYF
NA,TRBV5-4,CASSTPGTGYQETQYF
NA,TRBV7-2,CASSPNQGASYEQYF
NA,TRBV10-1,CASSDRTGQGPPLGEQYF
NA,TRBV9,CASSVEGVALAGISTDTQYF
NA,TRBV18,CASFAGQGAEGYTF
NA,TRBV2,CASRNYPISDTEAFF
NA,TRBV15,CATSKAPGGGSPLHF
once,TRBV11-2,CASSLGTEKLFF
NA,TRBV5-6,CASSLTTGGPGGELFF
NA,TRBV4-1,CASSRRTGDNSPLHF
NA,TRBV11-2,CASSLSYLAGSSNEQFF